These T cell receptor beta chains were read from a single sample in a study of OX40 agonist ivuxolimab in advanced cancers. Using immunoSEQ multiplex PCR, the repertoire was profiled, and TCRdb retains in-frame clones only, with some absent. The sample has 65,000 to 80,000 clones, roughly 85% seen once; the top ten hold approximately 2%. The specimen was CD4+ or CD8+ T cells sorted from blood, collected in a trial of the OX40 agonist ivuxolimab. These receptors were taken from an adult with an advanced solid tumor such as melanoma, head and neck, liver or kidney cancer. Both conserved end residues are part of each CDR3. The D gene is left open where the match is weak. Not every row has a clone size; where given, it reads once, few, many or a size class.

CDR3nt: TGTGCCAGCAGTTTGGCTAGCGGGGGCGAGGAGACCCAGTACTTC
CDR3aa: CASSLASGGEETQYF
d_gene: TRBD2
j_gene: TRBJ2-5
v_gene: TRBV27
abundance: few
len: 15

CDR3nt: TGTGCCAGCACGCTAGGGGGGAGATGGAACACCGGGGAGCTGTTTTTT
CDR3aa: CASTLGGRWNTGELFF
d_gene: .
j_gene: TRBJ2-2
v_gene: TRBV5-4
abundance: .
len: 16

CDR3nt: TGTGCCAGTAGTGCCGGGACAGGGATCCTCCACGGCACTGAAGCTTTCTTT
CDR3aa: CASSAGTGILHGTEAFF
d_gene: TRBD1
j_gene: TRBJ1-1
v_gene: TRBV19
abundance: .
len: 17

CDR3nt: TGTGCCAGTAGTATGGTTTCGGGCTATGGCTACACCTTC
CDR3aa: CASSMVSGYGYTF
d_gene: .
j_gene: TRBJ1-2
v_gene: TRBV19
abundance: .
len: 13

CDR3nt: TGTGCCAGCAGCCTGCGGATCGGGAGTAACGAGCAGTACTTC
CDR3aa: CASSLRIGSNEQYF
d_gene: .
j_gene: TRBJ2-7
v_gene: TRBV4-2
abundance: .
len: 14

CDR3nt: TGTGCCAGCAGACAAGGCAGGGAAAACTATGGCTACACCTTC
CDR3aa: CASRQGRENYGYTF
d_gene: .
j_gene: TRBJ1-2
v_gene: TRBV7-2
abundance: .
len: 14

CDR3nt: TGCGCCAGCAGCTTGGGGCCTAGCGGGAGTATGAACGAGCAGTACTTC
CDR3aa: CASSLGPSGSMNEQYF
d_gene: TRBD2
j_gene: TRBJ2-7
v_gene: TRBV5-1
abundance: .
len: 16

CDR3nt: TGTGCCAGCTCCCAGACAGGGGCTGGGGCCAACGTCCTGACTTTC
CDR3aa: CASSQTGAGANVLTF
d_gene: TRBD1
j_gene: TRBJ2-6
v_gene: TRBV18
abundance: .
len: 15

CDR3nt: TGTGCCAGCAGCGTCTCCCTTAGCGGGGGGGTTAGTGAGCAGTTCTTC
CDR3aa: CASSVSLSGGVSEQFF
d_gene: TRBD2
j_gene: TRBJ2-1
v_gene: TRBV9
abundance: .
len: 16

CDR3nt: TGCAGTGCTACGGCTAACTACGAGCAGTACTTC
CDR3aa: CSATANYEQYF
d_gene: .
j_gene: TRBJ2-7
v_gene: TRBV20-1
abundance: .
len: 11

CDR3nt: TGTGCCAGCACCAACCCGACGGGGACCCAAGAGACCCAGTACTTC
CDR3aa: CASTNPTGTQETQYF
d_gene: .
j_gene: TRBJ2-5
v_gene: TRBV7-2
abundance: .
len: 15

CDR3nt: TGTGCCAGCAGTCTAGGACAGGGGCGGGAGACCCAGTACTTC
CDR3aa: CASSLGQGRETQYF
d_gene: TRBD1
j_gene: TRBJ2-5
v_gene: TRBV9
abundance: .
len: 14

CDR3nt: TGTGCCAGTACCCCGATTGGAGTCTCTGGAAACACCATATATTTT
CDR3aa: CASTPIGVSGNTIYF
d_gene: .
j_gene: TRBJ1-3
v_gene: TRBV19
abundance: .
len: 15

CDR3nt: TGTGCCAGCAGTCCTCAAAAGGGCTTGACAACACTGTTTTTT
CDR3aa: CASSPQKGLTTLFF
d_gene: .
j_gene: TRBJ1-4
v_gene: TRBV6-1
abundance: .
len: 14

CDR3nt: TGTGCCAGCAGCTCGGTAAGCTACAATGAGCAGTTCTTC
CDR3aa: CASSSVSYNEQFF
d_gene: .
j_gene: TRBJ2-1
v_gene: TRBV5-4
abundance: .
len: 13

CDR3nt: TGCGCCAGCAGCGCTGTAAGTTTAGGCTATGGCTACACCTTC
CDR3aa: CASSAVSLGYGYTF
d_gene: .
j_gene: TRBJ1-2
v_gene: TRBV5-1
abundance: .
len: 14

CDR3nt: TGTGCCAGCAGCTCCCTCGGGCGGGCCACAGATACGCAGTATTTT
CDR3aa: CASSSLGRATDTQYF
d_gene: .
j_gene: TRBJ2-3
v_gene: TRBV7-9
abundance: .
len: 15

CDR3nt: TGTGCCAGCAGCTGGACTAGCGGGAGTACAGATACGCAGTATTTT
CDR3aa: CASSWTSGSTDTQYF
d_gene: TRBD2
j_gene: TRBJ2-3
v_gene: TRBV5-4
abundance: .
len: 15

CDR3nt: TGTGCCAGCTCCGGGAGGGGGGCGAACACAGATACGCAGTATTTT
CDR3aa: CASSGRGANTDTQYF
d_gene: TRBD2
j_gene: TRBJ2-3
v_gene: TRBV28
abundance: .
len: 15

CDR3nt: TGTGCCAGCAGTTTATGGGACCGCCTTAATGAAAAACTGTTTTTT
CDR3aa: CASSLWDRLNEKLFF
d_gene: .
j_gene: TRBJ1-4
v_gene: TRBV28
abundance: few
len: 15

CDR3nt: TGCGCCAGCAGCATTACAGGGGGCTACAATCAGCCCCAGCATTTT
CDR3aa: CASSITGGYNQPQHF
d_gene: TRBD1
j_gene: TRBJ1-5
v_gene: TRBV5-1
abundance: .
len: 15

CDR3nt: TGTGCCAGCAGTGAAATAAGGTCCGGGGAGCTGTTTTTT
CDR3aa: CASSEIRSGELFF
d_gene: .
j_gene: TRBJ2-2
v_gene: TRBV2
abundance: once
len: 13

CDR3nt: TGTGCCAGCAGTCTGGGACAGGGGGACGGAAGGTATGGCTACACCTTC
CDR3aa: CASSLGQGDGRYGYTF
d_gene: TRBD1
j_gene: TRBJ1-2
v_gene: TRBV27
abundance: .
len: 16

CDR3nt: TGTGCCAGCAGCTCCGGTGGAAACACCATATATTTT
CDR3aa: CASSSGGNTIYF
d_gene: .
j_gene: TRBJ1-3
v_gene: TRBV7-9
abundance: .
len: 12

CDR3nt: TGTGCCACCAGCAGATCCAACCGGGGCCTAGCCGATGAGCAGTTCTTC
CDR3aa: CATSRSNRGLADEQFF
d_gene: .
j_gene: TRBJ2-1
v_gene: TRBV15
abundance: .
len: 16

CDR3nt: TGTGCCTGGAGTACAGGGGCTACTGAAGCTTTCTTT
CDR3aa: CAWSTGATEAFF
d_gene: TRBD1
j_gene: TRBJ1-1
v_gene: TRBV30
abundance: .
len: 12

CDR3nt: TGTGCCAGCAGCGCAGGAGGGGTCGGAAGCTCTGGGGCCAACGTCCTGACTTTC
CDR3aa: CASSAGGVGSSGANVLTF
d_gene: .
j_gene: TRBJ2-6
v_gene: TRBV7-3
abundance: .
len: 18

CDR3nt: TGTGCCATCAGGCCGGGACAGGGAAACGCGGGTGAAGCTTTCTTT
CDR3aa: CAIRPGQGNAGEAFF
d_gene: TRBD1
j_gene: TRBJ1-1
v_gene: TRBV6-5
abundance: .
len: 15

CDR3nt: TGCGCCAGCAGCTTGGATTATACGGCTAGCGGGAAAGAGACCCAGTACTTC
CDR3aa: CASSLDYTASGKETQYF
d_gene: TRBD2
j_gene: TRBJ2-5
v_gene: TRBV5-1
abundance: few
len: 17

CDR3nt: TGTGCCAGCTCACCATCCGGGAGCCACTACGAGCAGTACTTC
CDR3aa: CASSPSGSHYEQYF
d_gene: .
j_gene: TRBJ2-7
v_gene: TRBV18
abundance: .
len: 14

CDR3nt: TGTGCCACCCGGGCGGGGGGGGTCTATGGCTACACCTTC
CDR3aa: CATRAGGVYGYTF
d_gene: .
j_gene: TRBJ1-2
v_gene: TRBV2
abundance: .
len: 13

CDR3nt: TGTGCCAGCAGCCTACAGACTAGCGGGAGTTACAATGAGCAGTTCTTC
CDR3aa: CASSLQTSGSYNEQFF
d_gene: TRBD2
j_gene: TRBJ2-1
v_gene: TRBV7-3
abundance: once
len: 16

CDR3nt: TGTGCCAGCAGCTCGGGACATCTGAACACTGAAGCTTTCTTT
CDR3aa: CASSSGHLNTEAFF
d_gene: .
j_gene: TRBJ1-1
v_gene: TRBV7-9
abundance: .
len: 14

CDR3nt: TGTGCCAGCAGTGACCAGGGGGGGGGACAGCCCCAGCATTTT
CDR3aa: CASSDQGGGQPQHF
d_gene: TRBD1
j_gene: TRBJ1-5
v_gene: TRBV7-2
abundance: few
len: 14

CDR3nt: TGTGCCAGCAGCTTCTCTCCGGGACTAGACTCCTACAATGAGCAGTTCTTC
CDR3aa: CASSFSPGLDSYNEQFF
d_gene: TRBD2
j_gene: TRBJ2-1
v_gene: TRBV11-2
abundance: once
len: 17

CDR3nt: TGTGCCAGCAGCCCTCGTGAAGGGGCCGCTTACAATGAGCAGTTCTTC
CDR3aa: CASSPREGAAYNEQFF
d_gene: .
j_gene: TRBJ2-1
v_gene: TRBV7-2
abundance: .
len: 16

CDR3nt: TGTGCCAGCAGTGAGAGTGACAGGGGCTATGGCTACACCTTC
CDR3aa: CASSESDRGYGYTF
d_gene: TRBD1
j_gene: TRBJ1-2
v_gene: TRBV6-4
abundance: few
len: 14

CDR3nt: TGTGCCATCAGTGAGTCAGCGGACCTGAACACTGAAGCTTTCTTT
CDR3aa: CAISESADLNTEAFF
d_gene: .
j_gene: TRBJ1-1
v_gene: TRBV10-3
abundance: .
len: 15